This paragraph reports one T cell receptor (beta chain). The antigen remains undetermined. Following 10 days of culture, CD4+ T cells were isolated. Vaccination of participants consisted of two doses of either the BNT162b2 or mRNA-1273 vaccine. On both days 3 and 7, half of the culture medium was replaced with IL-2 medium. This specimen comes from a study of vaccination effects on CD4 cells after COVID-19. Study information: Antigen-specific CD4+ T cells were expanded with viral peptide pools in the ViraFEST assay before sequencing. Following the second dose by a median of 72 days, the post-vaccine samples were obtained. Findings and limits, study-wide: Only 1 of 255 vaccine-induced clones from healthy vaccinees cross-reacted with common cold coronaviruses.

This CDR3 spans 18 amino acids. CDR1 is SEHNR and CDR2 is FQNEAQ in the germline V gene (reference sequence). J lost 4 bases, V lost 6 bases, and 18 bases had no gene match. The repertoire was sequenced with immunoSEQ multiplex PCR; TCRdb's copy has only in-frame clones and lacks some. The sample contains approximately 60,000 clones, approximately 81% of which appear only once. The TCR comes from a human donor who received a COVID-19 vaccine. The genes are TRBV7-9 and TRBJ1-1, with TRBD1 matching 9 bases. Sequences were derived from CD4+ T cells from PBMCs cultured without peptide, sampled after COVID-19 vaccination. CDR3 in DNA: TGTGCCAGCAGGGTACCGGGACAGGGAGAGCGCTTAGGCACTGAAGCTTTCTTT. This translates into CASRVPGQGERLGTEAFF.